What follows are 16 T cell receptor beta chains derived from one specimen sequenced in a study of blood T cell repertoires in COVID-19. Profiling relied on immunoSEQ multiplex PCR, and the TCRdb table lists in-frame clones only, not all of them. The table records fewer than 200,000 clones, approximately 85% of them present only once. The specimen was peripheral blood. These receptors were obtained from a man aged 55-75 years who had recovered from COVID-19.

This clone is a singleton in its sample. V is TRBV7-9 and J is TRBJ1-5; D is perhaps TRBD1 (5 bases). The germline gives CDR1 SEHNR, CDR2 FQNEAQ (reference sequence). The CDR3 runs to 15 residues. Trimming took off 5 bases at V and 2 bases at J, with 13 bases between the two ends. The CDR3 DNA reads TGTGCCAGCAGCCCTCAGGGTTTGGGCAATCAGCCCCAGCATTTT. Its translation is CASSPQGLGNQPQHF. The entire variable domain, with the rest obtained from reference TRBV7-9 and TRBJ1-5, is as follows: DTGVSQNPRHKITKRGQNVTFRCDPISEHNRLYWYRQTLGQGPEFLTYFQNEAQLEKSRLLSDRFSAERPKGSFSTLEIQRTEQGDSAMYLCASSPQGLGNQPQHFGDGTRLSIL.

V and J are TRBV3-1 (or the pseudogene TRBV3-2) and TRBJ2-5, with D uncertain. The germline V and J ends were trimmed by 1 base and 2 bases, with 8 bases remaining between them. Germline V gene sequence: CDR1 LGHDT, CDR2 YNNKEL (reference sequence). CDR3 length equals 14 residues. The CDR3 loop reads CASSQGAVQETQYF. DNA for the CDR3: TGTGCCAGCAGCCAAGGTGCAGTACAAGAGACCCAGTACTTC.

The V gene is TRBV24-1, the J gene TRBJ2-1; D is perhaps TRBD2 (5 bases). V was shortened by 5 bases and J by 8 bases, with 12 bases between the two germline ends. This CDR3 region has 13 residues. Germline values: CDR1 KGHDR, CDR2 SFDVKD. Here the CDR3 reads CATSVLKEDEQFF. In nucleotides, the CDR3 is TGTGCCACCAGTGTCCTAAAGGAGGATGAGCAGTTCTTC.

This chain joins TRBV24-1 and TRBJ1-2, with unresolved D. Per germline, CDR1 KGHDR and CDR2 SFDVKD. The V gene lost 11 bases and the J gene lost 2 bases, with 11 bases spanning the gap. The CDR3 runs to 12 residues. CDR3 in amino acids: CAIKTANYGYTF. CDR3 sequence (DNA): TGTGCCATCAAGACTGCCAACTATGGCTACACCTTC.

The chain joins TRBV19 to TRBJ2-7, with 10 bases aligning to TRBD1. Per germline, CDR1 LNHDA and CDR2 SQIVND (reference sequence). Germline trimming cut 2 bases from V and 3 bases from J; bases unmatched to any gene: 7. The CDR3 consists of 16 residues. CDR3 DNA sequence: TGTGCCAGTAGTATAAACGCCGGGACAGGGGTCTACGAGCAGTACTTC. Amino acids: CASSINAGTGVYEQYF.

This clone appeared a single time. V is TRBV12-5 and J is TRBJ1-5, with 7 bases matching TRBD1. The CDR3 covers 17 residues. Germline values: CDR1 LGHNT, CDR2 FRNRAP. Trimming cost V 4 bases and J 0 bases; bases outside gene matches: 9. The DNA of the CDR3 is TGTGCTAGTGGTTCCGGGACAGCAGACAATAGCAATCAGCCCCAGCATTTT. As protein: CASGSGTADNSNQPQHF.

The genes are TRBV29-1 and TRBJ1-2; a weak D match, TRBD1 (6 bases). The CDR3 length is 12 residues. Germline V lookup: CDR1 SQVTM, CDR2 ANQGSEA. V lost 7 bases and J lost 8, with 17 bases in between. The CDR3 DNA is TGCAGCGCCCGGGGGGCTTCGGAGGGCTACACCTTC. Its translation is CSARGASEGYTF.

V is TRBV5-1 and J is TRBJ2-2, with 11 bases lining up with TRBD1. The ends lost 3 bases at V and 5 bases at J; junction bases unmatched: 3. This CDR3 is built from 15 residues. Germline CDR1 and CDR2: SGHRS and YFSETQ. CDR3 region: CASSSRDRGTGELFF. DNA for the CDR3: TGCGCCAGCAGCTCCCGGGACAGGGGGACCGGGGAGCTGTTTTTT.

The chain employs TRBV2 and TRBJ2-7; 7 bases are a match to TRBD2. This CDR3 spans 11 amino acids. The V segment lost 5 bases and the J segment 12 bases; nucleotides outside the gene matches: 7. Looked up from germline, CDR1 is SNHLY and CDR2 is FYNNEI. CDR3: CASSSGKIAYF. In DNA, the CDR3 is TGTGCCAGCAGTAGCGGGAAGATCGCGTACTTC.

The chain is built from TRBV6-5 and TRBJ1-2; TRBD1 is a possible D gene (5 bases). The CDR3 length is 13 residues. V was cut by 6 bases and J by 5 bases, with 13 bases left in between. Germline V CDR1 and CDR2: MNHEY, SVGAGI. The CDR3 region has the DNA TGTGCCAGCAGCAACGGGGGGTTTTATGGCTACACCTTC. It yields the protein CASSNGGFYGYTF.

This clone showed up just once. Additional DNA sequences in this sample encode the identical CDR3. The rearrangement links TRBV9 to TRBJ2-3, with D tentatively TRBD1 (6 bases). Trimming pared 2 bases from V and 3 bases from J, leaving 10 bases between. The germline V gene has CDR1 SGDLS and CDR2 YYNGEE. The CDR3 loop spans 14 amino acids. The CDR3 DNA follows: TGTGCCAGCAGCGTTGGGCAGGGGACAGATACGCAGTATTTT. It is translated as CASSVGQGTDTQYF.

The rearrangement joins TRBV18 to TRBJ1-4; 10 nucleotides align to TRBD1. V was pared by 4 bases and J by 11 bases, with 10 bases of the junction left unmatched. This CDR3 spans 15 amino acids. CDR1 and CDR2 (germline): KGHSH, LQKENI. The CDR3 sequence: CASSLEGQGSGKLFF. CDR3 coding DNA: TGTGCCAGCTCACTAGAGGGACAGGGGAGCGGCAAACTGTTTTTT.

The genes are TRBV9 and TRBJ2-3; D call uncertain. CDR3 size: 14 residues. Germline CDR1 is SGDLS and CDR2 is YYNGEE. With 2 bases removed from V and 0 bases from J, the gap between germline ends came to 7 bases. The CDR3 loop is CASSVSRSTDTQYF. DNA for the CDR3: TGTGCCAGCAGCGTCTCGCGGAGCACAGATACGCAGTATTTT.

CDR3 nucleotide sequence: TGTGCCAGCAGAGAACCGGGACTAGGGTTAAGCACAGATACGCAGTATTTT. Amino acid sequence: CASREPGLGLSTDTQYF. This rearrangement joins TRBV2 to TRBJ2-3; 8 bases line up with TRBD2. V trimming: 6 bases; J trimming: 0 bases; junction bases outside the gene matches: 11. This CDR3 contains 17 residues. CDR1 and CDR2 from the germline V gene are SNHLY and FYNNEI.

The chain has TRBV5-8 and TRBJ1-4; D is unresolved. V shed 4 bases and J shed 5 bases, with 6 bases lying between them. The CDR3 has 12 amino acids. From germline, CDR1 is SGHTS and CDR2 YDEGEE. This CDR3 reads CASSLRNEKLFF. The CDR3 region has the DNA TGTGCCAGCAGCCTGAGGAATGAAAAACTGTTTTTT.

The J gene is TRBJ2-5, the V gene TRBV19, with 7 bases aligning to TRBD1. Germline assignment: CDR1 LNHDA and CDR2 SQIVND (reference sequence). This CDR3 has 14 residues. J lost 5 bases, V lost 6 bases, and 9 bases had no gene match. The CDR3 loop reads CASSQGGSGETQYF. CDR3 coding DNA: TGTGCCAGTAGCCAAGGGGGCTCGGGGGAGACCCAGTACTTC.